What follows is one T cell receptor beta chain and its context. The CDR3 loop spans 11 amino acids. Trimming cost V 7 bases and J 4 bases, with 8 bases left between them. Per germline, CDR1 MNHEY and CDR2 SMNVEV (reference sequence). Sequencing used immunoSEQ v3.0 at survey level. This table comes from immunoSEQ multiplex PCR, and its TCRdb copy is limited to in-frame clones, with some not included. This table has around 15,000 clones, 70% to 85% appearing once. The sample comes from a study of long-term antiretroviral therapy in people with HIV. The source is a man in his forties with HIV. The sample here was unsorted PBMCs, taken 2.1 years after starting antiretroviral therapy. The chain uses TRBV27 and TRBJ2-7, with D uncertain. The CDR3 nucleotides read TGTGCCAGCATTGGGGATTACGAGCAGTACTTC. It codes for CASIGDYEQYF.